These 8 T cell receptor beta chains were sequenced from one sample in a study of blood T cell repertoires in COVID-19. Measured with immunoSEQ multiplex PCR; TCRdb has only the in-frame clones, and not every one. The top ten clones hold around 4% of a sample with 130,000 to 150,000 clones, roughly 77% of them seen once. Sequencing used peripheral blood. The source is a man aged 60 to 69 with acute or convalescent COVID-19.

The V call is TRBV28, the J call TRBJ1-5; 10 bases are shared with TRBD1. The CDR3 has 17 amino acids. The germline gives CDR1 MDHEN, CDR2 SYDVKM. Losses at the gene ends were 6 bases for V and 5 bases for J; bases not matched to a gene: 13. The CDR3 region has the DNA TGTGCCAGCAGGGCGACAGGGGGCCCGTCTCATCATCAGCCCCAGCATTTT. Protein product: CASRATGGPSHHQPQHF. Full variable domain (remainder filled in from reference TRBV28 and TRBJ1-5): DVKVTQSSRYLVKRTGEKVFLECVQDMDHENMFWYRQDPGLGLRLIYFSYDVKMKEKGDIPEGYSVSREKKERFSLILESASTNQTSMYLCASRATGGPSHHQPQHFGDGTRLSIL.

This clone was observed a few times. The chain employs TRBV27 and TRBJ2-6, with no clear D. This CDR3 region has 14 residues. CDR1 is MNHEY and CDR2 is SMNVEV in the germline V gene (reference sequence). Trimming shortened V by 5 bases and J by 4 bases, and 9 bases separated the two germline ends. CDR3 nucleotide sequence: TGTGCCAGCAGTCCTGGTGCGGGGGCCAACGTCCTGACTTTC. Translation: CASSPGAGANVLTF.

The gene calls are TRBV28 and TRBJ2-3, with TRBD2 as a possible D gene (6 bases). There are 17 residues in the CDR3. CDR1 and CDR2 (germline): MDHEN, SYDVKM. V was pared by 7 bases and J by 2 bases, with 22 bases between. This CDR3 reads CASINPYGSLLTDTQYF. CDR3 in DNA: TGTGCCAGCATAAACCCGTACGGGAGCCTACTCACAGATACGCAGTATTTT.

This clone was picked up a small number of times. The chain employs TRBV24-1 and TRBJ2-1; TRBD1 agrees at 7 bases. CDR3 length: 17 residues. In germline, CDR1 is KGHDR, CDR2 SFDVKD. Trimming cost V 4 bases and J 10 bases; bases outside gene matches: 18. The CDR3 region has the DNA TGTGCCACCAGTGAACCTTCCGGGACAGATGGCGGCAAGGAGCAGTTCTTC. Residues: CATSEPSGTDGGKEQFF.

The gene calls are TRBV19 and TRBJ2-7; possible D gene TRBD2, 6 bases. Per the germline V gene, CDR1 is LNHDA and CDR2 is SQIVND (reference sequence). The CDR3 sequence is 14 residues long. Between the trimmed V and J ends, which lost 6 bases and 0 bases, there was a span of 12 bases. Written as DNA, the CDR3 is TGTGCCAGTAGATTGGACGGGAGCTCCTACGAGCAGTACTTC. Translating it yields CASRLDGSSYEQYF.

This clone turned up a few times. The CDR3 DNA reads TGTGCCAGCAGCCAAGAGGGCCTAGCGGGAGGCAATGAGCAGTTCTTC. Residues: CASSQEGLAGGNEQFF. This chain uses TRBV3-1 (or the pseudogene TRBV3-2) with TRBJ2-1; 11 bases agree with TRBD2. Germline CDR1 and CDR2: LGHDT and YNNKEL (reference sequence). The CDR3 has 16 residues. Trimming removed 0 bases from V and 6 bases from J; junction bases left unmatched: 4.

This clone showed up just once. The chain combines TRBV19 with TRBJ2-7; 8 nucleotides match TRBD2. V shed 7 bases, J shed 2 bases, and the junction held 7 bases outside the gene matches. The CDR3 extends over 14 amino acids. From germline, CDR1 is LNHDA and CDR2 SQIVND (reference sequence). The CDR3 DNA reads as TGTGCCAGTAAGGCGCCGGGACTAGCCTACGAGCAGTACTTC. Protein product: CASKAPGLAYEQYF.

The chain combines TRBV4-2 with TRBJ2-2; 7 nucleotides align to TRBD2. Trimming removed 4 bases from V and 2 bases from J; junction bases left unmatched: 13. The germline gives CDR1 LGHNA, CDR2 YNFKEQ. The CDR3 totals 18 residues. CDR3 region: CASSPRWGGSDNTGELFF. The CDR3 DNA reads as TGTGCCAGCAGCCCCCGCTGGGGCGGGAGTGATAACACCGGGGAGCTGTTTTTT.